Following are 23 T cell receptor beta chains from one sample sequenced in a study of Tregs in tolerant kidney transplant recipients. Sequenced by immunoSEQ multiplex PCR; TCRdb stores in-frame clones only, minus some. The sample has 100,000 to 120,000 clones, around 87% seen once. The sample in question was CD4+ T cells from blood, obtained before the transplant. Every receptor here comes from a human donor who received a combined kidney and bone marrow transplant.

This sequence joins TRBV7-2 and TRBJ2-6; a possible D gene is TRBD2 (5 bases). V shed 7 bases and J shed 0 bases, with 13 bases lying between them. The CDR3 is 16 residues long. Germline V gene data show CDR1 as SGHTA and CDR2 as FQGNSA. DNA of the CDR3: TGTGCCAGCACCATAGAGGGCGCCTCTGGGGCCAACGTCCTGACTTTC. Translation gives CASTIEGASGANVLTF. Filled out from reference TRBV7-2 and TRBJ2-6, the complete variable domain reads GAGVSQSPSNKVTEKGKDVELRCDPISGHTALYWYRQSLGQGLEFLIYFQGNSAPDKSGLPSDRFSAERTGGSVSTLTIQRTQQEDSAVYLCASTIEGASGANVLTFGAGSRLTVL.

Points on this clone: The sample carries other DNA sequences with the same CDR3. V and J are TRBV6-5 and TRBJ2-7; 7 bases are a match to TRBD1. J was trimmed by 4 bases and V by 6 bases; bases with no gene match: 6. Per the germline V gene, CDR1 is MNHEY and CDR2 is SVGAGI. This CDR3 has 13 amino acids. The chain's CDR3 is CASSSTGPYEQYF. The CDR3 DNA reads as TGTGCCAGCAGCTCGACAGGGCCGTACGAGCAGTACTTC.

This clone was seen a handful of times. The gene calls are TRBV19 and TRBJ2-3, with D perhaps matching TRBD1 (7 bases). Germline CDR1 is LNHDA and CDR2 is SQIVND (reference sequence). CDR3 size: 14 residues. V was pared by 7 bases and J by 6 bases, with 17 bases between. CDR3 sequence reads: CASTTQGGLDTQYF. The DNA of the CDR3 is TGTGCCAGTACAACCCAGGGGGGCTTGGATACGCAGTATTTT.

This clone was picked up one time. The genes are TRBV5-1 and TRBJ1-4; tentative D call: TRBD1 (6 bases). CDR3 length: 16 residues. V dropped 0 bases and J dropped 6 bases, with 15 bases sitting between them. Germline CDR1 SGHRS, CDR2 YFSETQ. CDR3: CASSLGDRTGYEKLFF. The CDR3 nucleotides are TGCGCCAGCAGCTTGGGTGACAGGACGGGGTATGAAAAACTGTTTTTT.

The gene calls are TRBV6-4 and TRBJ2-3; maybe TRBD2 (5 bases). Trimming removed 0 bases from V and 5 bases from J, with 12 bases in between. Per the germline V gene, CDR1 is MRHNA and CDR2 is SNTAGT. This CDR3 is 15 amino acids long. CDR3 nucleotides: TGTGCCAGCAGTGACTCTATAGGACTCAAAGATACGCAGTATTTT. Protein sequence: CASSDSIGLKDTQYF.

The genes are TRBV10-3 and TRBJ2-7, with 8 bases lining up with TRBD2. The length of the CDR3 is 16 residues. The ends lost 0 bases at V and 4 bases at J; junction bases unmatched: 8. CDR1 and CDR2 from the germline V gene are ENHRY and SYGVKD. DNA for the CDR3: TGTGCCATCAGTGAGTCAGTAAGCGGGGGTGAATACGAGCAGTACTTC. This gives the protein CAISESVSGGEYEQYF.

The chain has TRBV19 and TRBJ1-2; D is unresolved. Germline CDR1 is LNHDA and CDR2 is SQIVND (reference sequence). Trimming took 6 bases from V and 6 from J, leaving 14 bases between them. This CDR3 comprises 13 residues. The CDR3 DNA sequence: TGTGCCAGTAGCACCGAGGGATCCCATGGCTACACCTTC. Translated, it gives CASSTEGSHGYTF.

The chain links TRBV6-5 to TRBJ2-7; TRBD2 might be the D (5 bases). Germline CDR1 and CDR2: MNHEY and SVGAGI. Between the trimmed V and J ends, which lost 0 bases and 2 bases, there was a span of 8 bases. The CDR3 runs 14 residues. The CDR3 sequence: CASSYSRGPYEQYF. Written as DNA, the CDR3 is TGTGCCAGCAGTTACTCCCGGGGTCCCTACGAGCAGTACTTC.

V is TRBV10-3 and J is TRBJ1-2, with D unclear. This CDR3 contains 12 residues. Germline CDR1 and CDR2: ENHRY and SYGVKD. V was pared by 3 bases and J by 6 bases, with 8 bases between. The CDR3 DNA follows: TGTGCCATCAGTGATATGGGCAATGGCTACACCTTC. Protein product: CAISDMGNGYTF.

The chain couples TRBV7-2 to TRBJ1-4; 9 bases line up with TRBD1. The ends lost 5 bases at V and 8 bases at J; junction bases unmatched: 9. Per the germline V gene, CDR1 is SGHTA and CDR2 is FQGNSA. The CDR3 spans 15 residues. Here the CDR3 DNA reads TGTGCCAGCAGCCTCTCCGGGACAGGGAACGAAAAACTGTTTTTT. It yields the protein CASSLSGTGNEKLFF.

The genes are TRBV28 and TRBJ1-4; possible D gene TRBD1, 5 bases. Germline CDR1 MDHEN, CDR2 SYDVKM. This CDR3 has 14 residues. Trimming shortened V by 1 base and J by 7 bases, and 10 bases separated the two germline ends. DNA for the CDR3: TGTGCCAGCAGTTTATTCAGGGTTGGTGAAAAACTGTTTTTT. This encodes CASSLFRVGEKLFF.

The chain links TRBV6-5 to TRBJ2-7; D might be TRBD2 (6 bases). V was trimmed by 4 bases and J by 6 bases, leaving 13 bases between them. Germline-derived CDR1 and CDR2 are MNHEY and SVGAGI. The CDR3 totals 13 residues. CDR3 region: CASSFLLGGEQYF. As DNA, the CDR3 is TGTGCCAGCAGTTTCCTGCTGGGGGGCGAGCAGTACTTC.

A few counts support this clone. The CDR3 here is CAWSWVGHEQFF. The DNA of the CDR3 is TGTGCCTGGAGTTGGGTGGGCCATGAGCAGTTCTTC. The V gene is TRBV30, the J gene TRBJ2-1; D uncertain. CDR3 length: 12 amino acids. Trimming took 2 bases from V and 8 from J, leaving 10 bases between them. CDR1 GTSNPN and CDR2 SVGIG come from the germline V gene (reference sequence). Drawing the rest from reference TRBV30 and TRBJ2-1, the complete variable domain is SQTIHQWPATLVQPVGSPLSLECTVEGTSNPNLYWYRQAAGRGLQLLFYSVGIGQISSEVPQNLSASRPQDRQFILSSKKLLLSDSGFYLCAWSWVGHEQFFGPGTRLTVL.

The genes are TRBV5-4 and TRBJ1-2; 8 bases are a match to TRBD1. The V gene end was trimmed by 5 bases and the J gene end by 5 bases; junction bases not matched to a gene: 14. Germline V gene sequence: CDR1 SGHNT, CDR2 YYREEE (reference sequence). The CDR3 loop spans 16 amino acids. The CDR3 nucleotides are TGTGCCAGCAGTTCACCCCCCGGGACAGGTCATTATGGCTACACCTTC. Encoded protein: CASSSPPGTGHYGYTF.

The V gene is TRBV4-1, the J gene TRBJ2-5; D possibly corresponds to TRBD2 (6 bases). The CDR3 is 15 amino acids. With 3 bases removed from V and 2 bases from J, the gap between germline ends came to 13 bases. Germline values: CDR1 MGHRA, CDR2 YSYEKL. DNA for the CDR3: TGCGCCAGCAGCCAGGGACTTGTCGTACAAGAGACCCAGTACTTC. Protein product: CASSQGLVVQETQYF.

This clone was counted a single time. This chain joins TRBV5-1 and TRBJ2-5; D is ambiguous. This CDR3 comprises 12 residues. From germline, CDR1 is SGHRS and CDR2 YFSETQ. V lost 5 bases and J lost 2, with 7 bases in between. CDR3 nucleotides: TGCGCCAGCAGGGCCCAGCAAGAGACCCAGTACTTC. As protein: CASRAQQETQYF.

The chain employs TRBV15 and TRBJ2-7, with 7 bases identical to TRBD1. The trim removed 0 bases at V and 3 bases at J, leaving 5 bases unmatched. Germline CDR1 is LNHNV and CDR2 is YYDKDF (reference sequence). The CDR3 consists of 15 residues. This CDR3 reads CATSRDPGTVYEQYF. CDR3 coding DNA: TGTGCCACCAGCAGAGATCCCGGGACAGTCTACGAGCAGTACTTC.

This rearrangement joins TRBV4-1 to TRBJ1-4; D may be TRBD1 (6 bases). Germline assignment: CDR1 MGHRA and CDR2 YSYEKL. The CDR3 covers 17 residues. V gave up 3 bases and J gave up 0 bases, with 14 bases separating them. CDR3 sequence (DNA): TGCGCCAGCAGCCAGGGCACAGGGCCTACAACTAATGAAAAACTGTTTTTT. Protein product: CASSQGTGPTTNEKLFF.

V usage is TRBV2 and J usage is TRBJ2-7, with D possibly matching TRBD1 (5 bases). The CDR3 sequence is 12 residues long. Germline V CDR1 and CDR2: SNHLY, FYNNEI. V was shortened by 8 bases and J by 0 bases, with 8 bases between the two germline ends. The CDR3 is CASAGPSYEQYF. The CDR3 DNA reads TGTGCCAGCGCAGGGCCCTCCTACGAGCAGTACTTC.

V usage is TRBV5-4 and J usage is TRBJ2-7; TRBD1 agrees at 7 bases. The CDR3 has 16 residues. CDR1 is SGHNT, CDR2 YYREEE, per germline (reference sequence). The junction had 10 bases not matched to a gene; V was cut back by 3 bases and J by 1 base. The CDR3 DNA reads TGTGCCAGCAGCTCGTCAAACAGGGGTCTATCCTACGAGCAGTACTTC. Residues: CASSSSNRGLSYEQYF.

J is TRBJ1-2 and V is TRBV28, with 7 positions matching TRBD1. The germline gives CDR1 MDHEN, CDR2 SYDVKM. CDR3 length: 14 amino acids. J was trimmed by 7 bases and V by 6 bases; bases with no gene match: 11. CDR3 sequence: CASRGNQGDPGYTF. The CDR3 DNA is TGTGCCAGCAGAGGAAACCAGGGGGACCCTGGCTACACCTTC.

The gene calls are TRBV5-1 and TRBJ1-5; D is unclear. This CDR3 has 13 amino acids. Between the trimmed V and J ends, which lost 0 bases and 7 bases, there was a span of 8 bases. CDR1 and CDR2 from the germline V gene are SGHRS and YFSETQ. The CDR3 DNA sequence: TGCGCCAGCAGCTTGGTGACGGGGCAGCCCCAGCATTTT. This translates into CASSLVTGQPQHF.

The gene calls are TRBV27 and TRBJ2-7; D is undetermined. Germline-derived CDR1 and CDR2 are MNHEY and SMNVEV (reference sequence). The CDR3 totals 13 residues. V lost 4 bases and J lost 0, with 7 bases in between. The CDR3 region is CASSSLGSYEQYF. The CDR3 DNA follows: TGTGCCAGCAGTTCCCTCGGCTCCTACGAGCAGTACTTC.